The 5 T cell receptor beta chains below were found in one sample sequenced in a study of cytomegalovirus exposure and HLA in healthy donors. A multiplex PCR was run with 60 Vbeta primers and 13 Jbeta primers. The repertoire was sequenced with immunoSEQ multiplex PCR; TCRdb's copy has only in-frame clones and lacks some. The repertoire holds about 89,000 clones, around 74% seen once, with roughly 9.1% in the top ten. Source material: PBMCs. These receptors all come from a man aged 25 to 40 in good health and CMV-seropositive.

V is TRBV4-1 and J is TRBJ2-7; 10 bases are a match to TRBD1. The CDR3 is 15 amino acids. In germline, CDR1 is MGHRA, CDR2 YSYEKL. V lost 1 base, J lost 4 bases, and 4 bases stayed unmatched. This CDR3 reads CASSQGQGAGYEQYF. CDR3 sequence (DNA): TGCGCCAGCAGCCAAGGACAGGGGGCTGGGTACGAGCAGTACTTC.

The J gene is TRBJ2-7, the V gene TRBV7-2, with TRBD2 identical over 11 bases. Germline-derived CDR1 and CDR2 are SGHTA and FQGNSA. V was clipped by 6 bases and J by 2 bases; unmatched bases: 6. The CDR3 contains 15 residues. CDR3 bases: TGTGCCAGCAGTCGTAGCGGGGGGGAAACCTACGAGCAGTACTTC. Residues: CASSRSGGETYEQYF.

This CDR3 reads CASSLDVTSGSETQYF. The CDR3 DNA reads as TGTGCCAGCAGCTTAGATGTGACTAGCGGGTCGGAGACCCAGTACTTC. This chain connects TRBV7-9 to TRBJ2-5; 10 bases fit TRBD2. V shed 1 base, J shed 5 bases, and the junction held 7 bases outside the gene matches. Germline lookup yields CDR1 SEHNR and CDR2 FQNEAQ (reference sequence). The CDR3 contains 16 residues.

V usage is TRBV30 and J usage is TRBJ1-5; no firm D call. CDR1 is GTSNPN and CDR2 is SVGIG in the germline V gene (reference sequence). CDR3 length: 15 residues. Trimming pared 0 bases from V and 0 bases from J, leaving 9 bases between. The CDR3 DNA follows: TGTGCCTGGAGTGTTGGTACCTATAGCAATCAGCCCCAGCATTTT. Protein product: CAWSVGTYSNQPQHF.

This clone was recorded a few times. V usage is TRBV7-9 and J usage is TRBJ1-5; D uncertain. The CDR3 runs to 13 residues. Germline V gene data show CDR1 as SEHNR and CDR2 as FQNEAQ (reference sequence). With 3 bases removed from V and 1 base from J, the gap between germline ends came to 4 bases. The CDR3 protein is CASSFGSNQPQHF. In DNA form, the CDR3 reads TGTGCCAGCAGCTTCGGGAGCAATCAGCCCCAGCATTTT.